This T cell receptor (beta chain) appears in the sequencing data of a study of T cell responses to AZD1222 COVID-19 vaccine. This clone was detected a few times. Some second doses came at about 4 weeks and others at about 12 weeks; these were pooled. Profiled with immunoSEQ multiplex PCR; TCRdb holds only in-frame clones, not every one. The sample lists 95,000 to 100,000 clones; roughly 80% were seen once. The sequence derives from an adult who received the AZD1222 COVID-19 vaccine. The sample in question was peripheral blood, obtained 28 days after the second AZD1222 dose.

The CDR3 spells CASSYFIRGRPTEAFF. The CDR3 DNA follows: TGTGCCAGCAGTTACTTTATCAGGGGGCGCCCCACTGAAGCTTTCTTT. The chain recombines TRBV6-5 with TRBJ1-1; 8 bases map to TRBD1. Trimming removed 1 base from V and 4 bases from J; junction bases left unmatched: 8. The CDR3 has 16 residues. The germline CDR1 and CDR2 sequences are MNHEY and SVGAGI.